Listed here are 11 T cell receptor beta chains from one sample, sequenced in a study of T-cell reconstitution after alpha-beta-depleted transplantation in children. Study-level results: T cells produced anew were the main source of T-cell counts and diversity one year after transplant.

A library of TCRbeta sequences, prepared with unique molecular identifiers, was generated. TCRdb ran MiXCR on the PCR reads and lists one entry per CDR3 protein. The sample comprises about 290,000 distinct CDR3 sequences, over 7% of which are singletons, and about 8.2% rests with the top ten. These receptors lack a known antigen. The source was peripheral blood, collected 360 days after TCRalphabeta/CD19-depleted stem cell transplant. The origin of the receptors is a female patient between 2 and 10 years old who had a stem cell transplant for Fanconi anemia, so the T cells may come from the graft donor.

This clonotype was seen at least ten times. The chain links TRBV7-9 to TRBJ1-1; the D is unclear. V lost 1 base and J lost 4, with 13 bases in between. The V gene's germline CDR1 is SEHNR and CDR2 FQNEAQ (reference sequence). CDR3 size: 15 residues. The CDR3: CASSLGRTGGTEAFF. The DNA for the CDR3 is TGTGCCAGCAGCTTAGGCAGGACGGGAGGCACTGAAGCTTTCTTT.

This clonotype was seen many times. The J gene is TRBJ2-1, the V gene TRBV6-5; 8 bases agree with TRBD2. V trimming: 0 bases; J trimming: 8 bases; junction bases outside the gene matches: 9. CDR3 length equals 16 residues. Per germline, CDR1 MNHEY and CDR2 SVGAGI. In DNA form, the CDR3 reads TGTGCCAGCAGTTACTCGATTCGGGAGGGCCTCCATGAGCAGTTCTTC. It yields the protein CASSYSIREGLHEQFF.

This clonotype was recorded a few times. The rearrangement uses TRBV5-1 and TRBJ2-7; TRBD2 aligns across 10 bases. CDR1 and CDR2 from the germline V gene are SGHRS and YFSETQ. The CDR3 loop spans 17 amino acids. J was trimmed by 3 bases and V by 7 bases; bases with no gene match: 16. The DNA for the CDR3 is TGCGCCAGCGGACCGGGACTAGCGCCTCGCGGTTTCTACGAGCAGTACTTC. Translation: CASGPGLAPRGFYEQYF.

The rearrangement joins TRBV20-1 to TRBJ1-1; possibly TRBD1 for D (6 bases). This CDR3 contains 12 residues. Trimming shortened V by 6 bases and J by 4 bases, and 12 bases separated the two germline ends. Per the germline V gene, CDR1 is DFQATT and CDR2 is SNEGSKA (reference sequence). The CDR3 coding sequence is TGCAGTGCGCCTAAACAGGGCACTGAAGCTTTCTTT. Protein sequence: CSAPKQGTEAFF.

This clonotype has at least ten counts. The chain carries TRBV15 and TRBJ1-2; 8 nucleotides agree with TRBD1. CDR3 size: 14 residues. In germline, CDR1 is LNHNV, CDR2 YYDKDF (reference sequence). J lost 9 bases, V lost 5 bases, and 11 bases had no gene match. The DNA for the CDR3 is TGTGCCACCAGCGGTCCAACAGGGGACAGGAGCTACACCTTC. Its protein product is CATSGPTGDRSYTF.

Many counts were recorded for this clonotype. This chain uses TRBV5-1 with TRBJ2-7, with 12 positions matching TRBD2. This CDR3 contains 17 residues. CDR1 and CDR2 from the germline V gene are SGHRS and YFSETQ. The junction had 9 bases not matched to a gene; V was cut back by 4 bases and J by 1 base. CDR3 DNA sequence: TGCGCCAGCAGCACCGGACTAGCGGGAATTAGATCCTACGAGCAGTACTTC. Translated, it gives CASSTGLAGIRSYEQYF.

This clonotype has at least ten counts. The V gene is TRBV7-2, the J gene TRBJ2-5, with D possibly being TRBD2 (5 bases). The germline CDR1 and CDR2 sequences are SGHTA and FQGNSA. The CDR3 is made up of 16 amino acids. V was pared by 5 bases and J by 2 bases, with 18 bases between. CDR3 region: CASSPSGRGWQETQYF. In nucleotides, the CDR3 is TGTGCCAGCAGCCCTTCCGGTCGAGGGTGGCAAGAGACCCAGTACTTC.

This clonotype was observed many times. V is TRBV4-2 and J is TRBJ2-5, with a weak D call TRBD1 (8 bases). The V end lost 4 bases, the J end lost 2 bases, and 32 bases lay between the germline ends. In germline, CDR1 is LGHNA, CDR2 YNFKEQ. The CDR3 sequence is 21 residues long. CDR3 residues: CASSPSSTGGRPSGYQETQYF. The CDR3 DNA follows: TGTGCCAGCAGCCCAAGTAGTACAGGGGGACGACCTAGCGGATATCAAGAGACCCAGTACTTC.

The chain joins TRBV6-1 to TRBJ2-5; the match to TRBD2 covers 8 bases. The CDR3 loop spans 14 amino acids. V lost 1 base and J lost 9; bases outside the gene matches: 7. Germline loops: CDR1 MNHNS, CDR2 SASEGT. CDR3 protein: CASSEVPAGASQYF. Written as DNA, the CDR3 is TGTGCCAGCAGTGAAGTCCCAGCGGGAGCATCCCAGTACTTC.

This clonotype was seen ten or more times. The chain uses TRBV29-1 and TRBJ2-5, with 7 nucleotides matching TRBD1. Trimming cost V 1 base and J 2 bases; bases outside gene matches: 7. CDR3 length: 15 residues. In germline, CDR1 is SQVTM, CDR2 ANQGSEA. CDR3 region: CSVEVGTDLQETQYF. In DNA, the CDR3 is TGCAGCGTTGAAGTTGGGACAGACCTTCAAGAGACCCAGTACTTC. Full variable domain (missing parts from reference TRBV29-1 and TRBJ2-5): SAVISQKPSRDICQRGTSLTIQCQVDSQVTMMFWYRQQPGQSLTLIATANQGSEATYESGFVIDKFPISRPNLTFSTLTVSNMSPEDSSIYLCSVEVGTDLQETQYFGPGTRLLVL.

This clonotype was counted at least ten times. V usage is TRBV15 and J usage is TRBJ1-2; D is undetermined. The CDR3 loop spans 12 amino acids. From germline, CDR1 is LNHNV and CDR2 YYDKDF (reference sequence). V was clipped by 5 bases and J by 8 bases, with 12 bases between them. The CDR3 DNA follows: TGTGCCACCAGCGGAGGGTGGCCCGGCTACACCTTC. Protein product: CATSGGWPGYTF. Variable domain in full (rest from reference TRBV15 and TRBJ1-2): DAMVIQNPRYQVTQFGKPVTLSCSQTLNHNVMYWYQQKSSQAPKLLFHYYDKDFNNEADTPDNFQSRRPNTSFCFLDIRSPGLGDTAMYLCATSGGWPGYTFGSGTRLTVV.